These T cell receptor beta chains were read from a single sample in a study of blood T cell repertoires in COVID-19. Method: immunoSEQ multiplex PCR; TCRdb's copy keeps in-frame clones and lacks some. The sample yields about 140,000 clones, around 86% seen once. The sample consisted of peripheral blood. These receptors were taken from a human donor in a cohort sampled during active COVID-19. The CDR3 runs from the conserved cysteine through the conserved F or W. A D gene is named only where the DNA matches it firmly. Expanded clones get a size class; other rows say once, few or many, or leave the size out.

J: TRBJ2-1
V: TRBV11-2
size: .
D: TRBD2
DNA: TGTGCCAGCAGCCCGAGGACTAGCGGAACTGGGTTCTTC
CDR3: CASSPRTSGTGFF

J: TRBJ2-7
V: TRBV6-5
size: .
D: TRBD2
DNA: TGTGCCAGCAGTTTCGACCCTAGCGGGAACTCCTACGAGCAGTACTTC
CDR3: CASSFDPSGNSYEQYF

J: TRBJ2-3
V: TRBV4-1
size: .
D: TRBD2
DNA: TGCGCCAGCAGCCAAACTAGCGGGTTCCCCATGGATACGCAGTATTTT
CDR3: CASSQTSGFPMDTQYF

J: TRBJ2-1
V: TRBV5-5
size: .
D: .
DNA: TGTGCCAGCAGCTTGGCCGGGACACTAGATTACAATGAGCAGTTCTTC
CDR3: CASSLAGTLDYNEQFF

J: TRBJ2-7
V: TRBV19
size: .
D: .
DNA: TGTGCCAGTAGTATAGACCGGGACGAGCAGTACTTC
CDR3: CASSIDRDEQYF

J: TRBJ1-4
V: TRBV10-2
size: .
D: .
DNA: TGCGCCAGCGAAAGGGACAAAGGGGAAAAACTGTTTTTT
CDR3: CASERDKGEKLFF

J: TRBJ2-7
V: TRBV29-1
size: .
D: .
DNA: TGCAGCGTTGGGGCTTTGGGCGGGGGCCCGGGTGAGCAGTACTTC
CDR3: CSVGALGGGPGEQYF

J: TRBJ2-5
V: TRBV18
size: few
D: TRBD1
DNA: TGTGCCAGCTCACTTACAGGGGACGCAGAGACCCAGTACTTC
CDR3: CASSLTGDAETQYF

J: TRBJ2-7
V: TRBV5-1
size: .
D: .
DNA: TGCGCCAGCAGCTTGGGAGGACAGACCGAGCAGTACTTC
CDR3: CASSLGGQTEQYF

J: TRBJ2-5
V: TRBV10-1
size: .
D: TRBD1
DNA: TGCGCCAGGGGGTTGTCTCCGACAGGGCCTCAAGAGACCCAGTACTTC
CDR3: CARGLSPTGPQETQYF

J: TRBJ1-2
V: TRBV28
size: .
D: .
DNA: TGTGCCAGCACAACCCATACAGGACGGATCTATGGCTACACCTTC
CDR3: CASTTHTGRIYGYTF

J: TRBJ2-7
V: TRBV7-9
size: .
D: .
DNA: TGTGCCAGCAGCTTAGTTGCTAGCGCGGCACACGAGCAGTACTTC
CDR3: CASSLVASAAHEQYF

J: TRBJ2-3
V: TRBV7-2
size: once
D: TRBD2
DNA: TGTGCCAGCAGACCCACTAGCGGGAGGGCCTTCGATACGCAGTATTTT
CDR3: CASRPTSGRAFDTQYF

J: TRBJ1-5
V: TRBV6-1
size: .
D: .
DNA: TGTGCCAGCAGTGCACCATACCTTCGACAGGTGCCTCAGCCCCAGCATTTT
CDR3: CASSAPYLRQVPQPQHF

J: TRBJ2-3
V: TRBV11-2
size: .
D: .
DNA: TGTGCCAGCAGCCGGAAGGGGGGGGCTGGGGAGACAGATACGCAGTATTTT
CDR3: CASSRKGGAGETDTQYF

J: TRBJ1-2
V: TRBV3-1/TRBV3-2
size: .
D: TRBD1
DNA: TGTGCCAGCAGTCGACAGGGTGGCGGCTACACCTTC
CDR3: CASSRQGGGYTF

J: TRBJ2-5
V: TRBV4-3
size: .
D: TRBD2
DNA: TGCGCCAGCAGCCAAGGGCCTAGCGGGAGCGGAGGCCAGGCCCAGTACTTC
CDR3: CASSQGPSGSGGQAQYF

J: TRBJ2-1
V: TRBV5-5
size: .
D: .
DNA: TGTGCCAGCAGCTCCTCCCCGATGGAGAACAATGAGCAGTTCTTC
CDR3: CASSSSPMENNEQFF

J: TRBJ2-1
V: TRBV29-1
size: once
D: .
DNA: TGCAGCGTTGATGGGCAGGGTATCTACAATGAGCAGTTCTTC
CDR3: CSVDGQGIYNEQFF

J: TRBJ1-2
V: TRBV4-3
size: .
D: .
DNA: TGCGCCAGCAGCCAAGATCGGGTCTTTAACTATGGCTACACCTTC
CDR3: CASSQDRVFNYGYTF

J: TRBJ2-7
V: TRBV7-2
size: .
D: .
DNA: TGTGCCAGCAGCTTCGGCCGGGAGAGGTACGAGCAGTACTTC
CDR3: CASSFGRERYEQYF

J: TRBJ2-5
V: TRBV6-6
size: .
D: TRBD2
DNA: TGTGCCAGCAGTTACAACGGACTAGTATACCAAGAGACCCAGTACTTC
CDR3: CASSYNGLVYQETQYF

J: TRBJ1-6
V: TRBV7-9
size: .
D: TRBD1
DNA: TGTGCCAGCAGAGAAACCAAGACAGGGGGTAATAATTCACCCCTCCACTTT
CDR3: CASRETKTGGNNSPLHF

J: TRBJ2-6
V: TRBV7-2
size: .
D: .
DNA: TGTGCCAGCAGCCCCTTAGGAGGAGCCTCTGGGGCCAACGTCCTGACTTTC
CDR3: CASSPLGGASGANVLTF

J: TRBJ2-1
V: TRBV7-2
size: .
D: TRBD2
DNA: TGTGCCAGCAGCTTAGCAAGTAGCGGGAGGACTCCCCGCTACAATGAGCAGTTCTTC
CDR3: CASSLASSGRTPRYNEQFF

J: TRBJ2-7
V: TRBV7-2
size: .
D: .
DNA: TGTGCCAGCAGCTTAGACCCTAGTCACGAGCAGTACTTC
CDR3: CASSLDPSHEQYF

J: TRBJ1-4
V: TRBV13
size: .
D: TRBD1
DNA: TGTGCCAGCAGCCGCAGGGGGTATGAAAAACTGTTTTTT
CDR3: CASSRRGYEKLFF